Each of the 20 T cell receptor beta chains below was sequenced from the same sample in a study of blood T cell repertoires in COVID-19. The assay was immunoSEQ multiplex PCR, and TCRdb's table has in-frame clones only and misses some. The sample carries under 200,000 clones, roughly 90% recorded once. The sample comprised peripheral blood. Receptors originate from a young man with active or convalescent COVID-19.

The J gene is TRBJ1-6, the V gene TRBV19; perhaps TRBD1 as D (6 bases). Trimming removed 5 bases from V and 4 bases from J, with 18 bases in between. Looked up from germline, CDR1 is LNHDA and CDR2 is SQIVND (reference sequence). There are 17 residues in the CDR3. CDR3 in amino acids: CASSFVGSQGYNSPLHF. The CDR3 DNA sequence: TGTGCCAGTAGTTTTGTTGGGAGTCAGGGGTATAATTCACCCCTCCACTTT.

This chain links TRBV7-3 with TRBJ2-7; possible D gene TRBD2, 7 bases. V dropped 1 base and J dropped 2 bases, with 15 bases sitting between them. Germline CDR1 and CDR2: SGHTA and FQGTGA. CDR3 length: 16 residues. CDR3 coding DNA: TGTGCCAGCAGCTTAAGAGGGGGGGCAGGACCCTACGAGCAGTACTTC. The encoded protein is CASSLRGGAGPYEQYF.

J is TRBJ2-7 and V is TRBV3-1 (or the pseudogene TRBV3-2); TRBD1 matches at 9 bases. The CDR3 has 15 residues. CDR1 and CDR2 from the germline V gene are LGHDT and YNNKEL (reference sequence). V trimming: 2 bases; J trimming: 1 base; junction bases outside the gene matches: 3. CDR3 region: CASSQTGGESYEQYF. The CDR3 DNA reads TGTGCCAGCAGCCAAACAGGGGGCGAGTCCTACGAGCAGTACTTC.

The chain couples TRBV28 to TRBJ1-2, with D maybe TRBD1 (6 bases). This CDR3 is built from 13 residues. Trimming stripped 6 bases from V and 5 bases from J, with 13 bases between. Germline-derived CDR1 and CDR2 are MDHEN and SYDVKM. Here the CDR3 reads CASRSTGSYGYTF. The CDR3 DNA is TGTGCCAGCAGGTCTACAGGGTCGTATGGCTACACCTTC.

The rearrangement joins TRBV29-1 to TRBJ1-1, with 7 bases lining up with TRBD1. The CDR3 length is 12 residues. Germline-derived CDR1 and CDR2 are SQVTM and ANQGSEA. V gave up 4 bases and J gave up 4 bases; unmatched junction bases: 3. CDR3 nucleotides: TGCAGCGTTGGTACAGGGGCCACTGAAGCTTTCTTT. This translates into CSVGTGATEAFF. Based on the CDR3 plus reference TRBV29-1 and TRBJ1-1, the full variable domain is SAVISQKPSRDICQRGTSLTIQCQVDSQVTMMFWYRQQPGQSLTLIATANQGSEATYESGFVIDKFPISRPNLTFSTLTVSNMSPEDSSIYLCSVGTGATEAFFGQGTRLTVV.

V usage is TRBV7-9 and J usage is TRBJ2-1; D may be TRBD1 (5 bases). The CDR3 is 12 amino acids. Germline V gives CDR1 SEHNR, CDR2 FQNEAQ (reference sequence). Trimming cost V 2 bases and J 9 bases, with 8 bases left between them. CDR3 bases: TGTGCCAGCAGCTTAATAAGGGGTGAGCAGTTCTTC. Translating gives CASSLIRGEQFF.

The CDR3 spells CAWSEARYTGELFF. As DNA, the CDR3 is TGTGCCTGGAGTGAGGCGCGGTACACCGGGGAGCTGTTTTTT. J is TRBJ2-2 and V is TRBV30; D call uncertain. V shed 1 base and J shed 3 bases, with 9 bases lying between them. CDR1 is GTSNPN and CDR2 is SVGIG in the germline V gene (reference sequence). The CDR3 length is 14 residues.

The J gene is TRBJ2-1, the V gene TRBV2, with TRBD2 identical over 12 bases. Germline values: CDR1 SNHLY, CDR2 FYNNEI. This CDR3 comprises 15 residues. V lost 3 bases and J lost 8; bases outside the gene matches: 5. CDR3 loop: CASSDPSGRGYEQFF. The CDR3 region has the DNA TGTGCCAGCAGTGATCCTAGCGGGAGGGGGTATGAGCAGTTCTTC.

This rearrangement joins TRBV2 to TRBJ2-4; D possibly corresponds to TRBD2 (6 bases). V was cut by 2 bases and J by 7 bases, with 6 bases left in between. The CDR3 has 12 residues. Germline V CDR1 and CDR2: SNHLY, FYNNEI. The CDR3 is CASSERGNIQYF. The CDR3 DNA reads TGTGCCAGCAGTGAACGGGGGAACATTCAGTACTTC.

V gene TRBV5-6 combines with J gene TRBJ1-3; D possibly corresponds to TRBD1 (5 bases). The V and J ends lost 2 bases and 9 bases respectively, with 21 bases between them. CDR1 is SGHDT and CDR2 is YYEEEE in the germline V gene. The CDR3 sequence is 16 residues long. The CDR3 DNA reads TGTGCCAGCAGCTTTATTTTGCCGGGGGGGACGAGCACCATATATTTT. It translates to CASSFILPGGTSTIYF.

V is TRBV6-5 and J is TRBJ1-2, with D possibly TRBD1 on 5 matching bases. CDR1 is MNHEY, CDR2 SVGAGI, per germline. The CDR3 totals 15 residues. Trimming pared 8 bases from V and 0 bases from J, leaving 16 bases between. DNA of the CDR3: TGTGCCAGCTACCCGGCGGGACTTTCTAACTATGGCTACACCTTC. This codes for CASYPAGLSNYGYTF.

J is TRBJ1-1 and V is TRBV5-8; possibly TRBD1 for D (5 bases). Germline CDR1 is SGHTS and CDR2 is YDEGEE. This CDR3 comprises 14 residues. V shed 4 bases and J shed 4 bases, with 14 bases lying between them. The CDR3 bases are TGTGCCAGCAGCCTGACTCAGGGATCCACTGAAGCTTTCTTT. Protein product: CASSLTQGSTEAFF.

Turning to this clone: Other DNA sequences of this sample code for an identical CDR3. V and J are TRBV9 and TRBJ1-1, with D unresolved. Germline loops: CDR1 SGDLS, CDR2 YYNGEE. V was pared by 0 bases and J by 2 bases, with 5 bases between. This CDR3 has 13 amino acids. The CDR3 loop is CASSVAGNTEAFF. The CDR3 DNA is TGTGCCAGCAGCGTAGCAGGTAACACTGAAGCTTTCTTT.

The chain couples TRBV11-3 to TRBJ2-5, with 12 bases identical to TRBD2. CDR3 size: 16 residues. CDR1 and CDR2 from the germline V gene are SGHNT and YENEEA. J lost 5 bases, V lost 1 base, and 5 bases had no gene match. CDR3 in amino acids: CASSLGTSGAVETQYF. CDR3 sequence (DNA): TGTGCCAGCAGCTTAGGGACTAGCGGGGCTGTGGAGACCCAGTACTTC.

The chain combines TRBV9 with TRBJ2-2, with 10 bases matching TRBD1. The CDR3 runs 17 residues. The germline CDR1 and CDR2 sequences are SGDLS and YYNGEE. Losses at the gene ends were 4 bases for V and 7 bases for J; bases not matched to a gene: 13. The CDR3 sequence is CASSLTLGDRGGGELFF. The CDR3 coding sequence is TGTGCCAGCAGCCTAACCCTAGGGGACAGGGGCGGCGGGGAGCTGTTTTTT.

The chain couples TRBV19 to TRBJ1-2; D is perhaps TRBD1 (6 bases). The CDR3 covers 13 residues. The germline V gene encodes CDR1 LNHDA and CDR2 SQIVND (reference sequence). Trimming left V 3 bases short and J 1 base short, with 6 bases between. CDR3 nucleotide sequence: TGTGCCAGTAGTATGGACAGTAACTATGGCTACACCTTC. Amino acid sequence: CASSMDSNYGYTF.

This sequence joins TRBV14 and TRBJ1-2, with D possibly matching TRBD1 (5 bases). Per germline, CDR1 SGHDN and CDR2 FVKESK. The CDR3 covers 15 residues. V was trimmed by 1 base and J by 5 bases, leaving 14 bases between them. This CDR3 reads CASSQVKLNRYGYTF. CDR3 sequence (DNA): TGTGCCAGCAGCCAAGTCAAACTAAACAGGTATGGCTACACCTTC.

The J gene is TRBJ2-5, the V gene TRBV7-2; the D is unclear. The CDR3 has 13 residues. Germline CDR1 SGHTA, CDR2 FQGNSA. V was trimmed by 6 bases and J by 4 bases, leaving 12 bases between them. The CDR3 protein is CASRSPGLETQYF. CDR3 DNA sequence: TGTGCCAGCAGGAGCCCCGGTCTAGAGACCCAGTACTTC. Variable domain in full (rest from reference TRBV7-2 and TRBJ2-5): GAGVSQSPSNKVTEKGKDVELRCDPISGHTALYWYRQSLGQGLEFLIYFQGNSAPDKSGLPSDRFSAERTGGSVSTLTIQRTQQEDSAVYLCASRSPGLETQYFGPGTRLLVL.

The chain is built from TRBV5-1 and TRBJ1-2, with 11 bases fitting TRBD1. V trimming: 4 bases; J trimming: 3 bases; junction bases outside the gene matches: 5. Germline V gene sequence: CDR1 SGHRS, CDR2 YFSETQ. The CDR3 has 15 residues. CDR3 sequence (DNA): TGCGCCAGCAGCCCTGGGACAGGGGGAGACTATGGCTACACCTTC. Translating gives CASSPGTGGDYGYTF.

The chain couples TRBV30 to TRBJ1-6; possibly TRBD1 for D (5 bases). The germline gives CDR1 GTSNPN, CDR2 SVGIG (reference sequence). This CDR3 spans 17 amino acids. V was cut by 3 bases and J by 9 bases, with 24 bases left in between. The CDR3 region has the DNA TGTGCCTGGAGAAGCACAGGAAAAATGGATTTTTTTTCACCCCTCCACTTT. This encodes CAWRSTGKMDFFSPLHF.